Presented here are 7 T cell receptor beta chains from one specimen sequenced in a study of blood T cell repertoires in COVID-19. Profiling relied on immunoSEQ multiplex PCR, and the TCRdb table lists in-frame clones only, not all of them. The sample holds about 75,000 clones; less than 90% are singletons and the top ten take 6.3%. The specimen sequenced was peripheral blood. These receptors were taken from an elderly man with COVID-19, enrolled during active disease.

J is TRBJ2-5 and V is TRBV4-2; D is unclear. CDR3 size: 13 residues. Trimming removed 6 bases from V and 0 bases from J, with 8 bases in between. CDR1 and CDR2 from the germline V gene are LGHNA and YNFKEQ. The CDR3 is CASSQTDQETQYF. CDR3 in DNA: TGTGCCAGCAGTCAAACAGACCAAGAGACCCAGTACTTC.

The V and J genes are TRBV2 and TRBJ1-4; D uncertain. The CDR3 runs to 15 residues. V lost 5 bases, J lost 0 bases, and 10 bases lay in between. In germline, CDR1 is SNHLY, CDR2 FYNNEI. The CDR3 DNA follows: TGTGCCAGCAGTACCTCCAGCGCAACTAATGAAAAACTGTTTTTT. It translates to CASSTSSATNEKLFF.

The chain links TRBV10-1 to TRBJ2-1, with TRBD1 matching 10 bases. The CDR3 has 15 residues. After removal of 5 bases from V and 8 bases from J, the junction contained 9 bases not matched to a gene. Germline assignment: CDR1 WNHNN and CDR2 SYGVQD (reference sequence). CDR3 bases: TGCGCCAGCAGTTCCCCCGGGACAGGGGATGATGAGCAGTTCTTC. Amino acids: CASSSPGTGDDEQFF.

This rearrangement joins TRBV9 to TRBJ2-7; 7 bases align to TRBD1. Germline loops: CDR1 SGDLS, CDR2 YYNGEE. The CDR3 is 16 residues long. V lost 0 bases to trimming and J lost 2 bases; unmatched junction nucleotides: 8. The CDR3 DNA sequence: TGTGCCAGCAGCGTAGCCCCACAGGGGTCCGCCTACGAGCAGTACTTC. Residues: CASSVAPQGSAYEQYF.

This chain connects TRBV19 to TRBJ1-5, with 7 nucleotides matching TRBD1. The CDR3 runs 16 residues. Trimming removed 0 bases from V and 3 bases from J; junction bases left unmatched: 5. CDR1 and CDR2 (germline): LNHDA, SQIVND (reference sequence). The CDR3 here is CASSIDGTEFNQPQHF. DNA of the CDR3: TGTGCCAGTAGTATAGATGGGACAGAATTCAATCAGCCCCAGCATTTT.

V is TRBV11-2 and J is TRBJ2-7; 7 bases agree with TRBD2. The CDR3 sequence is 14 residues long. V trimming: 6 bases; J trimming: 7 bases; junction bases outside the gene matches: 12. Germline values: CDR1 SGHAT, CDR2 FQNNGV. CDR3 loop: CASRWWGGKPEQYF. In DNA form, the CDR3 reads TGTGCCAGCAGGTGGTGGGGGGGTAAACCGGAGCAGTACTTC.

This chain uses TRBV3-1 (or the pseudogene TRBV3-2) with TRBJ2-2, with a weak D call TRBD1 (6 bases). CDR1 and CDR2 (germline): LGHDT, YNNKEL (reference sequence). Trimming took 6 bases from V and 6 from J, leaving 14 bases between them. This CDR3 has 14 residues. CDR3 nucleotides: TGTGCCAGCAGTTACACAGGGACCGCCGGGGAGCTGTTTTTT. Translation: CASSYTGTAGELFF.